These 12 T cell receptor beta chains share one sample of origin, sequenced in a study of cytomegalovirus exposure and HLA in healthy donors. The study ran its PCR with 60 Vbeta and 13 Jbeta primers. The method was immunoSEQ multiplex PCR; TCRdb's version includes in-frame clones alone and lacks a portion of them. The top ten clones hold more than 9.5% of a sample with 69,000 or so clones, around 74% of them seen once. The sequenced material came from PBMCs. Source of these receptors: a woman aged 60-70 years in good health and CMV-seropositive.

V usage is TRBV14 and J usage is TRBJ1-2; D might be TRBD1 (5 bases). The V gene lost 3 bases and the J gene lost 4 bases, with 12 bases spanning the gap. The CDR3 runs 14 residues. Germline lookup yields CDR1 SGHDN and CDR2 FVKESK. The CDR3 is CASSQTFQGYGYTF. The CDR3 region has the DNA TGTGCCAGCAGCCAGACATTCCAGGGCTATGGCTACACCTTC. Full variable domain (remainder filled in from reference TRBV14 and TRBJ1-2): EAGVTQFPSHSVIEKGQTVTLRCDPISGHDNLYWYRRVMGKEIKFLLHFVKESKQDESGMPNNRFLAERTGGTYSTLKVQPAELEDSGVYFCASSQTFQGYGYTFGSGTRLTVV.

The chain employs TRBV9 and TRBJ2-2; TRBD2 agrees at 14 bases. The ends lost 2 bases at V and 10 bases at J; junction bases unmatched: 10. This CDR3 is 17 amino acids long. Germline CDR1 is SGDLS and CDR2 is YYNGEE. The CDR3 protein is CASSVRLAGGLVAELFF. CDR3 coding DNA: TGTGCCAGCAGCGTTCGACTAGCGGGAGGGTTAGTTGCGGAGCTGTTTTTT.

CDR3 sequence (DNA): TGCGCCAGCAGCTTGGCCTATAGGGGAGCCAAAAACATTCAGTACTTC. Translated: CASSLAYRGAKNIQYF. The rearrangement uses TRBV5-1 and TRBJ2-4, with TRBD1 as a possible D gene (5 bases). V was trimmed by 0 bases and J by 0 bases, leaving 10 bases between them. This CDR3 contains 16 residues. Germline loops: CDR1 SGHRS, CDR2 YFSETQ.

The chain recombines TRBV5-3 with TRBJ2-7, with TRBD2 identical over 13 bases. TRBV5-3 is filed as an ORF, its function uncertain. V was pared by 0 bases and J by 3 bases, with 12 bases of the junction left unmatched. The CDR3 spans 19 residues. CDR3 nucleotides: TGTGCCAGAAGCTTGGTACGAGGACTAGCGGGGGACGTAGACTACGAGCAGTACTTC. It yields the protein CARSLVRGLAGDVDYEQYF.

This chain uses TRBV5-1 with TRBJ1-2; D uncertain. V lost 0 bases and J lost 6, with 12 bases in between. This CDR3 spans 14 amino acids. The V gene's germline CDR1 is SGHRS and CDR2 YFSETQ. CDR3 in DNA: TGCGCCAGCAGCTTGGGACCGACTTACGATGGCTACACCTTC. This translates into CASSLGPTYDGYTF.

The chain carries TRBV5-4 and TRBJ2-1; TRBD2 aligns across 10 bases. V gave up 4 bases and J gave up 8 bases; unmatched junction bases: 9. This CDR3 has 15 residues. CDR1 and CDR2 (germline): SGHNT, YYREEE (reference sequence). The CDR3 spells CASSLASGSFDEQFF. The CDR3 DNA sequence: TGTGCCAGCAGCCTTGCTAGCGGGAGTTTCGATGAGCAGTTCTTC.

J is TRBJ2-3 and V is TRBV2; tentative D call: TRBD1 (5 bases). This CDR3 is 14 amino acids long. Germline loops: CDR1 SNHLY, CDR2 FYNNEI. Trimming pared 4 bases from V and 0 bases from J, leaving 8 bases between. This CDR3 is CASSGGSSTDTQYF. CDR3 sequence (DNA): TGTGCCAGCAGTGGGGGCAGCAGCACAGATACGCAGTATTTT.

This chain joins TRBV13 and TRBJ1-1, with 7 bases aligning to TRBD1. V shed 3 bases, J shed 11 bases, and the junction held 15 bases outside the gene matches. CDR1 and CDR2 from the germline V gene are PRHDT and FYEKMQ (reference sequence). This CDR3 is 15 amino acids long. Here the CDR3 reads CASSFSHRGPPRAFF. The CDR3 DNA reads as TGTGCCAGCAGCTTCTCCCACAGGGGCCCCCCGAGGGCTTTCTTT. Using reference TRBV13 and TRBJ1-1 for the parts outside the CDR3, the full variable domain is AAGVIQSPRHLIKEKRETATLKCYPIPRHDTVYWYQQGPGQDPQFLISFYEKMQSDKGSIPDRFSAQQFSDYHSELNMSSLELGDSALYFCASSFSHRGPPRAFFGQGTRLTVV.

The chain is built from TRBV5-1 and TRBJ2-5; TRBD2 matches 7 bases. CDR3 length: 15 amino acids. Germline V gene lookup returns CDR1 SGHRS and CDR2 YFSETQ. Trimming cost V 0 bases and J 3 bases; bases outside gene matches: 5. CDR3 in DNA: TGCGCCAGCAGCTTGGGTAGCGGGCGGGAAGAGACCCAGTACTTC. Residues: CASSLGSGREETQYF.

The genes are TRBV2 and TRBJ1-2; tentative D call: TRBD1 (5 bases). V was trimmed by 6 bases and J by 3 bases, leaving 11 bases between them. Per germline, CDR1 SNHLY and CDR2 FYNNEI. The CDR3 covers 13 residues. CDR3 nucleotides: TGTGCCAGCAGACCCCAGGGTCACTATGGCTACACCTTC. It codes for CASRPQGHYGYTF.

V gene TRBV9 combines with J gene TRBJ1-2; 8 bases agree with TRBD1. The germline CDR1 and CDR2 sequences are SGDLS and YYNGEE. This CDR3 spans 13 amino acids. V shed 6 bases, J shed 4 bases, and the junction held 5 bases outside the gene matches. The CDR3 coding sequence is TGTGCCAGCACCATAGGACAGGGCTATGGCTACACCTTC. It yields the protein CASTIGQGYGYTF.

The rearrangement links TRBV2 to TRBJ1-2, with no clear D. The CDR3 is 17 amino acids. Germline CDR1 is SNHLY and CDR2 is FYNNEI. The V end was cut by 3 bases, the J end by 0 bases, with 17 bases between. The CDR3 DNA reads as TGTGCCAGCAGTGATAGTAGGCAGGCATTTTCTAACTATGGCTACACCTTC. Protein: CASSDSRQAFSNYGYTF.